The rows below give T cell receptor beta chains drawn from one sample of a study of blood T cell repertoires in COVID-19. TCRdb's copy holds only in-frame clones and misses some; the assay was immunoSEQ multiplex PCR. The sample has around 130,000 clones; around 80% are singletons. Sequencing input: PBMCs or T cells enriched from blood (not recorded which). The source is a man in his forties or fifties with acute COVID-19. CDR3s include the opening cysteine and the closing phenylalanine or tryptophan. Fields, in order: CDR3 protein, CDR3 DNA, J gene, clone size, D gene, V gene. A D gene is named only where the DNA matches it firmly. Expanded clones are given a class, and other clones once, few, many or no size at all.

CDR3: CASSLGQGAQTYGYTF; DNA: TGCGCCAGCAGCTTGGGACAGGGGGCGCAAACCTATGGCTACACCTTC; J: TRBJ1-2; size: NA; D: TRBD1; V: TRBV5-1
CDR3: CASWLPGSTEAFF; DNA: TGTGCCAGCTGGCTTCCGGGGAGCACTGAAGCTTTCTTT; J: TRBJ1-1; size: few; D: NA; V: TRBV6-5
CDR3: CASRPGQTYNEQFF; DNA: TGTGCCAGCAGGCCGGGACAGACCTACAATGAGCAGTTCTTC; J: TRBJ2-1; size: NA; D: TRBD1; V: TRBV11-2
CDR3: CASSLAQGQLNRNEQFF; DNA: TGCGCCAGCAGCTTGGCCCAGGGACAGCTAAATAGAAATGAGCAGTTCTTC; J: TRBJ2-1; size: NA; D: TRBD1; V: TRBV5-1
CDR3: CASSPEGASTDTQYF; DNA: TGTGCCAGCAGCCCCGAGGGGGCCAGCACAGATACGCAGTATTTT; J: TRBJ2-3; size: NA; D: TRBD1; V: TRBV7-3
CDR3: CASSFTGRTYEQYF; DNA: TGCGCCAGCAGCTTTACCGGGAGAACCTACGAGCAGTACTTC; J: TRBJ2-7; size: NA; D: NA; V: TRBV5-1
CDR3: CASRGTGEFGYTF; DNA: TGTGCCAGCAGGGGGACAGGGGAGTTTGGCTACACCTTC; J: TRBJ1-2; size: NA; D: TRBD1; V: TRBV2
CDR3: CASSGTSGGASNTGELFF; DNA: TGTGCCAGCAGTGGGACTAGCGGGGGGGCCTCGAACACCGGGGAGCTGTTTTTT; J: TRBJ2-2; size: NA; D: TRBD2; V: TRBV2
CDR3: CASSDVWGRGTEAFF; DNA: TGTGCCAGCAGTGACGTGTGGGGGCGTGGCACTGAAGCTTTCTTT; J: TRBJ1-1; size: once; D: NA; V: TRBV25-1
CDR3: CASVGRGADTQYF; DNA: TGTGCCAGCGTAGGCAGGGGCGCAGATACGCAGTATTTT; J: TRBJ2-3; size: NA; D: NA; V: TRBV2
CDR3: CASRGQVPFMNTEAFF; DNA: TGTGCCAGTAGGGGACAGGTCCCCTTCATGAACACTGAAGCTTTCTTT; J: TRBJ1-1; size: NA; D: TRBD1; V: TRBV19
CDR3: CASSLTTSDTQYF; DNA: TGTGCCAGCAGCCTGACTACTTCAGATACGCAGTATTTT; J: TRBJ2-3; size: NA; D: NA; V: TRBV27
CDR3: CASSASSGGGTQYF; DNA: TGTGCCAGCAGTGCGTCTAGCGGGGGGGGGACCCAGTACTTC; J: TRBJ2-5; size: NA; D: TRBD2; V: TRBV2
CDR3: CASSSSGQTLEQYF; DNA: TGTGCCAGCAGTTCCTCGGGACAAACGTTAGAGCAGTACTTC; J: TRBJ2-7; size: NA; D: NA; V: TRBV6-5
CDR3: CASSSDTNQPQHF; DNA: TGTGCCAGCAGCTCGGACACCAATCAGCCCCAGCATTTT; J: TRBJ1-5; size: NA; D: NA; V: TRBV3-1/TRBV3-2
CDR3: CASSFPGFSGANVLTF; DNA: TGTGCCAGCAGTTTCCCAGGCTTCTCTGGGGCCAACGTCCTGACTTTC; J: TRBJ2-6; size: once; D: NA; V: TRBV28
CDR3: CATSLTGELFF; DNA: TGTGCCACCAGTCTTACCGGGGAGCTGTTTTTT; J: TRBJ2-2; size: NA; D: NA; V: TRBV24-1
CDR3: CSASSLRGANTEAFF; DNA: TGCAGCGCATCGTCTCTTAGGGGCGCAAACACTGAAGCTTTCTTT; J: TRBJ1-1; size: NA; D: NA; V: TRBV29-1
CDR3: CATSDLRSGDSGELFF; DNA: TGTGCCACCAGTGATTTGAGGTCCGGGGACTCCGGGGAGCTGTTTTTT; J: TRBJ2-2; size: NA; D: NA; V: TRBV24-1
CDR3: CASSVGLSPYEQYF; DNA: TGTGCCAGCAGTGTGGGACTGTCTCCCTACGAGCAGTACTTC; J: TRBJ2-7; size: NA; D: NA; V: TRBV28
CDR3: CASRYSGTGFYEQYF; DNA: TGTGCCAGCCGTTACTCCGGGACAGGCTTTTACGAGCAGTACTTC; J: TRBJ2-7; size: NA; D: TRBD1; V: TRBV6-5
CDR3: CASSQGGGEQFF; DNA: TGTGCCAGCAGCCAAGGAGGGGGTGAGCAGTTCTTC; J: TRBJ2-1; size: few; D: NA; V: TRBV3-1/TRBV3-2
CDR3: CASSPRAQYTEAFF; DNA: TGTGCCAGCAGCCCCCGAGCACAGTACACTGAAGCTTTCTTT; J: TRBJ1-1; size: NA; D: NA; V: TRBV3-1/TRBV3-2
CDR3: CSVEGLAGLNEQFF; DNA: TGCAGCGTTGAAGGACTAGCGGGGCTCAATGAGCAGTTCTTC; J: TRBJ2-1; size: few; D: TRBD2; V: TRBV29-1
CDR3: CAATGDKYEQYF; DNA: TGTGCCGCTACAGGGGATAAGTACGAGCAGTACTTC; J: TRBJ2-7; size: NA; D: TRBD1; V: TRBV28
CDR3: CASSYGGGTDTQYF; DNA: TGTGCCAGCAGTTATGGGGGCGGCACAGATACGCAGTATTTT; J: TRBJ2-3; size: NA; D: NA; V: TRBV6-5
CDR3: CASSMGGEQFF; DNA: TGTGCCAGCAGCATGGGCGGGGAGCAGTTCTTC; J: TRBJ2-1; size: NA; D: NA; V: TRBV7-3
CDR3: CASSQGFLGGEINNEQFF; DNA: TGTGCCAGCAGCCAAGGTTTCCTGGGGGGGGAGATTAACAATGAGCAGTTCTTC; J: TRBJ2-1; size: NA; D: TRBD2; V: TRBV4-2
CDR3: CASSVGGGTGNTGELFF; DNA: TGTGCCAGCAGCGTAGGCGGAGGGACGGGGAACACCGGGGAGCTGTTTTTT; J: TRBJ2-2; size: few; D: NA; V: TRBV9
CDR3: CASSRLGAAPSNQPQHF; DNA: TGTGCCAGCAGCCGTCTAGGGGCAGCCCCTAGCAATCAGCCCCAGCATTTT; J: TRBJ1-5; size: NA; D: NA; V: TRBV28
CDR3: CASSISRGHYEQYF; DNA: TGTGCCAGTAGTATATCCAGGGGGCACTACGAGCAGTACTTC; J: TRBJ2-7; size: NA; D: TRBD1; V: TRBV19
CDR3: CASISPGDLGNTEAFF; DNA: TGTGCCAGCATTTCTCCAGGGGATCTGGGGAACACTGAAGCTTTCTTT; J: TRBJ1-1; size: NA; D: NA; V: TRBV28
CDR3: CASSPAGGGTGELFF; DNA: TGTGCCAGCAGCCCCGCGGGGGGAGGTACCGGGGAGCTGTTTTTT; J: TRBJ2-2; size: NA; D: TRBD2; V: TRBV7-2
CDR3: CASSYSRGNTIYF; DNA: TGTGCCAGTAGCTACTCCAGGGGTAACACCATATATTTT; J: TRBJ1-3; size: NA; D: NA; V: TRBV19
CDR3: CAISEGAAGGRNEQFF; DNA: TGTGCCATCAGTGAGGGCGCAGCGGGGGGGCGGAATGAGCAGTTCTTC; J: TRBJ2-1; size: NA; D: TRBD2; V: TRBV10-3